These 18 T cell receptor beta chains were sequenced from one sample in a study of early T cells in non-severe SARS-CoV-2 infection. TCRdb analysed the 5' RACE reads with MiXCR anew, one entry per CDR3 protein. The data show about 77,000 distinct CDR3 sequences, about 16% seen once. Sequencing was performed on whole blood. These receptors all come from an adult who was a healthcare worker with PCR-confirmed SARS-CoV-2 infection or an uninfected control (not recorded which).

The chain recombines TRBV18 with TRBJ2-1; no clear D gene. V dropped 4 bases and J dropped 7 bases, with 14 bases sitting between them. This CDR3 is built from 14 residues. Per germline, CDR1 KGHSH and CDR2 LQKENI. The CDR3: CASSLINGENEQFF. CDR3 in DNA: TGTGCCAGCTCACTTATTAATGGGGAAAATGAGCAGTTCTTC.

This clonotype was detected a few times. The chain employs TRBV19 and TRBJ1-4; D is unclear. The CDR3 extends over 14 amino acids. Trimming took 5 bases from V and 0 from J, leaving 7 bases between them. Germline V gene lookup returns CDR1 LNHDA and CDR2 SQIVND (reference sequence). The CDR3 protein is CASSLPSTNEKLFF. CDR3 in DNA: TGTGCCAGTAGTCTCCCGTCAACTAATGAAAAACTGTTTTTT.

This clonotype showed up just a few times. The chain is built from TRBV6-5 and TRBJ2-3, with TRBD2 matching over 7 bases. Trimming removed 6 bases from V and 6 bases from J; junction bases left unmatched: 6. There are 13 residues in the CDR3. Germline V gives CDR1 MNHEY, CDR2 SVGAGI. Written as DNA, the CDR3 is TGTGCCAGCAGACTGGCGGGAGCGGATACGCAGTATTTT. Encoded protein: CASRLAGADTQYF.

This clonotype appeared a few times. The CDR3 is CSVDSGSVDNEQFF. In nucleotides, the CDR3 is TGCAGCGTTGATAGCGGGAGTGTGGACAATGAGCAGTTCTTC. The chain has TRBV29-1 and TRBJ2-1, with 9 bases aligning to TRBD2. The CDR3 runs to 14 residues. V gave up 3 bases and J gave up 5 bases; unmatched junction bases: 5. Looked up from germline, CDR1 is SQVTM and CDR2 is ANQGSEA.

There are a few counts of this clonotype. V usage is TRBV18 and J usage is TRBJ2-5; D remains ambiguous. With 3 bases removed from V and 5 bases from J, the gap between germline ends came to 7 bases. CDR1 and CDR2 from the germline V gene are KGHSH and LQKENI. This CDR3 has 12 amino acids. The CDR3 region is CASSPVGETQYF. The DNA of the CDR3 is TGTGCCAGCTCACCGGTCGGGGAGACCCAGTACTTC.

The table lists this clonotype with many counts. The rearrangement joins TRBV7-3 to TRBJ2-3; D remains ambiguous. The V end was cut by 5 bases, the J end by 11 bases, with 20 bases between. Per the germline V gene, CDR1 is SGHTA and CDR2 is FQGTGA. This CDR3 has 14 residues. In nucleotides, the CDR3 is TGTGCCAGCAGCCGAGAGCCTTCACCTAACGTGCAGTATTTT. Amino acids: CASSREPSPNVQYF.

This clonotype was counted only a few times. The rearrangement links TRBV29-1 to TRBJ1-2, with D uncertain. Germline V gene lookup returns CDR1 SQVTM and CDR2 ANQGSEA. With 3 bases removed from V and 4 bases from J, the gap between germline ends came to 6 bases. The CDR3 totals 11 residues. CDR3 loop: CSVESGYGYTF. The CDR3 DNA reads as TGCAGCGTTGAGTCGGGCTATGGCTACACCTTC. Combining the CDR3 with reference TRBV29-1 and TRBJ1-2 gives the whole variable domain SAVISQKPSRDICQRGTSLTIQCQVDSQVTMMFWYRQQPGQSLTLIATANQGSEATYESGFVIDKFPISRPNLTFSTLTVSNMSPEDSSIYLCSVESGYGYTFGSGTRLTVV.

V usage is TRBV6-1 and J usage is TRBJ2-2, with D perhaps assigned TRBD1 or TRBD2 (5 bases each). Germline values: CDR1 MNHNS, CDR2 SASEGT. The CDR3 sequence is 15 residues long. Trimming removed 6 bases at V and 0 bases at J, with 11 bases between. CDR3 sequence (DNA): TGTGCCAGCAGCACGGGACGGACGAACACCGGGGAGCTGTTTTTT. Residues: CASSTGRTNTGELFF.

The gene calls are TRBV3-1 and TRBJ2-3; no definite D call. Trimming cost V 1 base and J 11 bases, with 7 bases left between them. CDR3 size: 11 residues. From germline, CDR1 is LGHDT and CDR2 YNNKEL (reference sequence). The CDR3 loop is CASSQGEVQYF. CDR3 nucleotides: TGTGCCAGCAGCCAAGGAGAGGTGCAGTATTTT.

This clonotype was recorded a few times. The CDR3 loop is CASSPRQGDYVPGEQFF. CDR3 nucleotides: TGTGCCAGCAGCCCTCGCCAAGGGGACTACGTTCCGGGTGAGCAGTTCTTC. This chain connects TRBV11-3 to TRBJ2-1; 7 nucleotides align to TRBD2. J lost 9 bases, V lost 5 bases, and 19 bases had no gene match. CDR3 length: 17 amino acids. In germline, CDR1 is SGHNT, CDR2 YENEEA.

The V and J genes are TRBV30 and TRBJ1-1; a weak D match, TRBD1 (5 bases). Trimming took 2 bases from V and 1 from J, leaving 14 bases between them. CDR1 GTSNPN and CDR2 SVGIG come from the germline V gene (reference sequence). The CDR3 spans 15 residues. CDR3 in DNA: TGTGCCTGGAGTATATGGGGCGTGGAGAACACTGAAGCTTTCTTT. It codes for CAWSIWGVENTEAFF. The full variable domain, with the rest looked up from reference TRBV30 and TRBJ1-1, is SQTIHQWPATLVQPVGSPLSLECTVEGTSNPNLYWYRQAAGRGLQLLFYSVGIGQISSEVPQNLSASRPQDRQFILSSKKLLLSDSGFYLCAWSIWGVENTEAFFGQGTRLTVV.

The CDR3 protein is CSARDSTSASYNEQFF. In DNA form, the CDR3 reads TGCAGTGCTAGAGATAGTACTAGCGCTTCCTACAATGAGCAGTTCTTC. V gene TRBV20-1 combines with J gene TRBJ2-1; TRBD2 agrees at 7 bases. The CDR3 runs 16 residues. Germline values: CDR1 DFQATT, CDR2 SNEGSKA (reference sequence). V was pared by 0 bases and J by 1 base, with 6 bases of the junction left unmatched.

This rearrangement joins TRBV10-3 to TRBJ1-5; D remains unclear. CDR3 length: 13 amino acids. Germline V lookup: CDR1 ENHRY, CDR2 SYGVKD. V shed 6 bases and J shed 3 bases, with 9 bases lying between them. The CDR3 loop reads CAIREGVNQPQHF. The CDR3, as DNA: TGTGCCATCAGGGAGGGTGTCAATCAGCCCCAGCATTTT.

The rearrangement uses TRBV7-9 and TRBJ2-5; D may be TRBD1 (5 bases). Trimming cost V 5 bases and J 5 bases, with 12 bases left between them. Germline V gene data show CDR1 as SEHNR and CDR2 as FQNEAQ (reference sequence). The CDR3 runs 13 residues. The CDR3 DNA reads TGTGCCAGCAGCCTCATGTCAGGGGAGACCCAGTACTTC. It codes for CASSLMSGETQYF.

The J gene is TRBJ1-1, the V gene TRBV6-5, with D uncertain. The germline gives CDR1 MNHEY, CDR2 SVGAGI. The germline V and J ends were trimmed by 5 bases and 3 bases, with 7 bases remaining between them. The CDR3 contains 12 residues. The CDR3, as DNA: TGTGCCAGCAGTCAGTGGGACACTGAAGCTTTCTTT. Its protein is CASSQWDTEAFF.

This clonotype has just a few counts. The V and J genes are TRBV30 and TRBJ1-2; D remains unclear. V lost 3 bases, J lost 8 bases, and 13 bases lay in between. This CDR3 contains 12 residues. Germline V gives CDR1 GTSNPN, CDR2 SVGIG (reference sequence). The CDR3 DNA reads TGTGCCTGGAGAGCACCCGACAACGGCTACACCTTC. Protein: CAWRAPDNGYTF.

The chain is built from TRBV25-1 and TRBJ1-3, with D uncertain. CDR3 length: 15 amino acids. Germline V gene lookup returns CDR1 MGHDK and CDR2 SYGVNS. Trimming left V 3 bases short and J 0 bases short, with 9 bases between. The CDR3 reads CASSEAGPSGNTIYF. In DNA form, the CDR3 reads TGTGCCAGCAGTGAGGCAGGACCCTCTGGAAACACCATATATTTT.

The chain has TRBV7-9 and TRBJ1-2, with 8 bases aligning to TRBD1. This CDR3 is 12 amino acids long. J gave up 8 bases and V 5 bases, and 4 bases lay outside the gene matches. The V gene's germline CDR1 is SEHNR and CDR2 FQNEAQ (reference sequence). CDR3 DNA: TGTGCCAGCAGCCCCAGGGGGCTCGGCTACACCTTC. Protein product: CASSPRGLGYTF.